The clone carrying this TCR beta chain has just a few counts. The data are from a study of regulatory T cells in long-lasting Graves disease. Time point meaning: persistent/refractory GD, antithyroid drugs over 5 years with positive TRAb. Preparation of the TCR library used RNA extracted from PBMCs. American Thyroid Association guidelines served as the basis for diagnosing Graves' disease. CDR3 size: 15 residues. Trimming removed 6 bases from V and 3 bases from J, with 18 bases in between. CDR1 DFQATT and CDR2 SNEGSKA come from the germline V gene (reference sequence). With iRepertoire HTBI primers and Arm-PCR of CDR3 regions, TCR beta libraries were built. TCRdb called the multiplex PCR reads again in MiXCR, with one record for every CDR3 protein. The sample shows 300,000 to 350,000 distinct CDR3 sequences, about 19% of them seen only once.

The clonotype originates from a female donor with Graves disease. The V gene is TRBV20-1, the J gene TRBJ1-3; D perhaps matches TRBD1 (6 bases). This specimen consisted of peripheral blood mononuclear cells (PBMCs), obtained when the disease was refractory, from a patient treated with antithyroid drugs. As DNA, the CDR3 is TGCAGTGCCCAGAGGGGGGGGGCAAGTGGAAACACCATATATTTT. Residues: CSAQRGGASGNTIYF.